This T cell receptor beta chain emerged from a study of shared clonotypes between healthy human individuals. Study summary: The study drew on two women and a few men aged 18 to 49 as donors. CD4 naive and memory got three plates each, CD8 naive two, CD8 memory one.

CD45RO negativity and positive selection for CCR7 defined naive CD8 cells, a population that excluded terminally differentiated effector memory CD45RA+ cells. Study-wide results and caveats: Read depth was anticipated to influence clonotype sharing among donors.

There are 14 residues in the CDR3. The V gene's germline CDR1 is SGHTS and CDR2 YDEGEE. Trimming took off 6 bases at V and 0 bases at J, with 12 bases between the two ends. Regarding this clone: No antigen is known for it.

Splitting of each subset's genomic DNA was done evenly across several immunoSEQ plates. TCRdb's table, derived via immunoSEQ multiplex PCR, lists solely in-frame clones and lacks some. Seen here are about 2,100,000 clones, approximately 94% observed once, and the top ten hold more than 1.5%. The specimen sequenced was naive CD8+ T cells from PBMCs. The V gene is TRBV5-8, the J gene TRBJ1-2; the D gene is possibly TRBD1 (5 bases). The clonotype originates from a man between 18 and 29 years old in good health. Some clones in this sample may be carry-over from other donors' samples. The CDR3 sequence is CASTGGGTNYGYTF. CDR3 coding DNA: TGTGCCAGCACGGGGGGAGGTACTAACTATGGCTACACCTTC. Together with reference TRBV5-8 and TRBJ1-2, the CDR3 gives the full variable domain: EAGVTQSPTHLIKTRGQQATLRCSPISGHTSVYWYQQALGLGLQFLLWYDEGEERNRGNFPPRFSGRQFPNYSSELNVNALELEDSALYLCASTGGGTNYGYTFGSGTRLTVV.